The entry below gives a single TCR beta chain sequence along with its context. These data are taken from a study of neoadjuvant anti-PD-1 for oral cavity cancer. Study-level background: Around day 43, patients without progression received a fourth nivolumab dose before surgery.

Noted time point: after neoadjuvant nivolumab, at surgical resection. Patients had HPV-negative, locally advanced oral cavity squamous cell carcinoma. Germline V gene sequence: CDR1 SGHAT, CDR2 FQNNGV. This CDR3 is built from 15 residues. The V and J ends lost 4 bases and 2 bases respectively, with 12 bases between them. This table comes from immunoSEQ multiplex PCR, and its TCRdb copy is limited to in-frame clones, with some not included. The sample includes more than 30,000 clones, more than 35% of them seen just once. This TCR was recovered from a person aged 35 to 85 with oral cavity squamous cell carcinoma. This specimen consisted of tumor tissue, obtained after nivolumab (anti-PD-1) treatment. J is TRBJ1-5 and V is TRBV11-2, with D tentatively TRBD1 (6 bases). The CDR3 nucleotides read TGTGCCAGCAGCTCAGGGACACATGGCAATCAGCCCCAGCATTTT. Amino acid sequence: CASSSGTHGNQPQHF.